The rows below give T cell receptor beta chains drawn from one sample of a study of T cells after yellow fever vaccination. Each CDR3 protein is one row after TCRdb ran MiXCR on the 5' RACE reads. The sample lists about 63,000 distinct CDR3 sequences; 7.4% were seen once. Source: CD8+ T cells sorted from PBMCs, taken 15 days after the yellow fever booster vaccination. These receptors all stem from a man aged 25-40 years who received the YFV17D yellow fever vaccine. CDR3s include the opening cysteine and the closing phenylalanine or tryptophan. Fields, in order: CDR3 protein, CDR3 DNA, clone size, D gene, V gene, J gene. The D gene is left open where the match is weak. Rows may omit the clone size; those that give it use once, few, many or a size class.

CDR3 protein: CASSVDSGTGINSPLHF
CDR3 DNA: TGTGCCAGCAGCGTCGATTCCGGGACAGGGATTAATTCACCCCTCCACTTT
clone size: many
D gene: TRBD1
V gene: TRBV9
J gene: TRBJ1-6

CDR3 protein: CASSPFSTGELFF
CDR3 DNA: TGTGCCAGCAGTCCCTTCAGCACCGGGGAGCTGTTTTTT
clone size: many
D gene: NA
V gene: TRBV6-2/TRBV6-3
J gene: TRBJ2-2

CDR3 protein: CASSVPLGGVGVHSGDEQFF
CDR3 DNA: TGTGCCAGCAGCGTACCGCTGGGCGGGGTGGGAGTTCACTCGGGTGATGAGCAGTTCTTC
clone size: NA
D gene: NA
V gene: TRBV9
J gene: TRBJ2-1

CDR3 protein: CASSLAPGNEAFF
CDR3 DNA: TGCGCCAGCAGCTTGGCCCCCGGTAATGAAGCTTTCTTT
clone size: many
D gene: NA
V gene: TRBV5-1
J gene: TRBJ1-1

CDR3 protein: CASLRTGANEKLFF
CDR3 DNA: TGTGCCAGCCTAAGGACAGGGGCAAATGAAAAACTGTTTTTT
clone size: many
D gene: TRBD1
V gene: TRBV7-9
J gene: TRBJ1-4

CDR3 protein: CASSLAWPEQFF
CDR3 DNA: TGTGCCAGCAGCTTAGCGTGGCCTGAGCAGTTCTTC
clone size: many
D gene: NA
V gene: TRBV11-2
J gene: TRBJ2-1

CDR3 protein: CSARDDSGVYNEQFF
CDR3 DNA: TGCAGTGCTAGAGACGATAGCGGGGTCTACAATGAGCAGTTCTTC
clone size: many
D gene: TRBD2
V gene: TRBV20-1
J gene: TRBJ2-1

CDR3 protein: CSVVGDTEQFF
CDR3 DNA: TGCAGCGTTGTTGGGGATACTGAGCAGTTCTTC
clone size: many
D gene: NA
V gene: TRBV29-1
J gene: TRBJ2-1

CDR3 protein: CASSQATSTDNEQFF
CDR3 DNA: TGCGCCAGCAGTCAAGCTACGTCGACGGACAATGAGCAGTTCTTC
clone size: many
D gene: NA
V gene: TRBV23-1
J gene: TRBJ2-1

CDR3 protein: CATSPDRGFPDTQYF
CDR3 DNA: TGTGCCACCAGCCCGGACAGGGGGTTTCCAGATACGCAGTATTTT
clone size: many
D gene: TRBD1
V gene: TRBV15
J gene: TRBJ2-3

CDR3 protein: CASSLQGQIVAFF
CDR3 DNA: TGTGCCAGCAGCTTACAGGGACAAATCGTGGCTTTCTTT
clone size: many
D gene: NA
V gene: TRBV7-6
J gene: TRBJ1-1

CDR3 protein: CASSQTLAGGLNEQFF
CDR3 DNA: TGCGCCAGCAGCCAAACCCTAGCGGGAGGTCTGAATGAGCAGTTCTTC
clone size: many
D gene: TRBD2
V gene: TRBV4-3
J gene: TRBJ2-1

CDR3 protein: CSVPGGSGYTF
CDR3 DNA: TGCAGCGTGCCAGGGGGCAGCGGCTACACCTTC
clone size: many
D gene: TRBD1
V gene: TRBV29-1
J gene: TRBJ1-2

CDR3 protein: CSATPGTSSYNEQFF
CDR3 DNA: TGCAGTGCCACTCCCGGGACCAGCTCCTACAATGAGCAGTTCTTC
clone size: many
D gene: NA
V gene: TRBV20-1
J gene: TRBJ2-1

CDR3 protein: CAISEGAAYEQYF
CDR3 DNA: TGTGCCATCAGTGAAGGGGCCGCCTACGAGCAGTACTTC
clone size: many
D gene: NA
V gene: TRBV10-3
J gene: TRBJ2-7

CDR3 protein: CASSLSSFETQYF
CDR3 DNA: TGCGCCAGCAGCTTGTCGTCCTTTGAGACCCAGTACTTC
clone size: many
D gene: NA
V gene: TRBV5-1
J gene: TRBJ2-5

CDR3 protein: CASSSGQGEYQETQYF
CDR3 DNA: TGTGCCAGCAGCTCAGGACAGGGGGAGTACCAAGAGACCCAGTACTTC
clone size: many
D gene: TRBD1
V gene: TRBV5-4
J gene: TRBJ2-5

CDR3 protein: CASSRTAVGELFF
CDR3 DNA: TGTGCCAGCAGCCGGACCGCGGTGGGGGAGCTGTTTTTT
clone size: many
D gene: NA
V gene: TRBV7-9
J gene: TRBJ2-2

CDR3 protein: CASSSLPGLAAQETQYF
CDR3 DNA: TGTGCCAGTAGTTCCCTGCCGGGACTAGCGGCGCAAGAGACCCAGTACTTC
clone size: many
D gene: TRBD2
V gene: TRBV19
J gene: TRBJ2-5

CDR3 protein: CASSSTATDEQYF
CDR3 DNA: TGTGCCAGCAGCTCCACCGCCACGGACGAGCAGTACTTC
clone size: NA
D gene: NA
V gene: TRBV5-6
J gene: TRBJ2-7

CDR3 protein: CASSLAEGASTDTQYF
CDR3 DNA: TGCGCCAGCAGCTTGGCCGAAGGGGCTAGCACAGATACGCAGTATTTT
clone size: many
D gene: NA
V gene: TRBV5-1
J gene: TRBJ2-3

CDR3 protein: CASWRGNNEQFF
CDR3 DNA: TGTGCCAGCTGGAGAGGAAACAATGAGCAGTTCTTC
clone size: many
D gene: NA
V gene: TRBV6-2/TRBV6-3
J gene: TRBJ2-1

CDR3 protein: CAISSEQYF
CDR3 DNA: TGTGCCATCTCGAGCGAGCAGTACTTC
clone size: many
D gene: NA
V gene: TRBV2
J gene: TRBJ2-7

CDR3 protein: CASSQFQEMTDTQYF
CDR3 DNA: TGTGCCAGCAGCCAGTTCCAGGAGATGACAGATACGCAGTATTTT
clone size: many
D gene: NA
V gene: TRBV7-6
J gene: TRBJ2-3

CDR3 protein: CASSMDSGETQYF
CDR3 DNA: TGTGCCAGCAGCATGGACAGTGGAGAGACCCAGTACTTC
clone size: many
D gene: NA
V gene: TRBV7-9
J gene: TRBJ2-5

CDR3 protein: CSAPILEPGAYEQYF
CDR3 DNA: TGCAGTGCCCCGATACTAGAGCCAGGGGCCTACGAGCAGTACTTC
clone size: NA
D gene: NA
V gene: TRBV20-1
J gene: TRBJ2-7

CDR3 protein: CASSLQGHEQYF
CDR3 DNA: TGTGCCAGCAGTTTACAGGGCCACGAGCAGTACTTC
clone size: many
D gene: NA
V gene: TRBV6-5
J gene: TRBJ2-7

CDR3 protein: CASSFAVRNTEAFF
CDR3 DNA: TGTGCCAGCAGTTTCGCAGTTAGGAACACTGAAGCTTTCTTT
clone size: many
D gene: NA
V gene: TRBV12-3/TRBV12-4
J gene: TRBJ1-1

CDR3 protein: CASTLGVSGYTF
CDR3 DNA: TGTGCCAGCACCCTGGGAGTCAGTGGCTACACCTTC
clone size: many
D gene: NA
V gene: TRBV7-9
J gene: TRBJ1-2

CDR3 protein: CATRGDGTGQETQYF
CDR3 DNA: TGTGCCACCAGGGGCGACGGGACTGGACAAGAGACCCAGTACTTC
clone size: many
D gene: NA
V gene: TRBV12-3/TRBV12-4
J gene: TRBJ2-5

CDR3 protein: CASSYGGSYEQYF
CDR3 DNA: TGTGCCAGCAGTTACGGGGGTTCCTACGAGCAGTACTTC
clone size: many
D gene: NA
V gene: TRBV6-5
J gene: TRBJ2-7

CDR3 protein: CASSSRPGQLGNIQYF
CDR3 DNA: TGTGCCAGCAGCTCCCGGCCGGGACAGTTAGGCAACATTCAGTACTTC
clone size: many
D gene: TRBD1
V gene: TRBV3-1
J gene: TRBJ2-4

CDR3 protein: CSARGGAEVEQFF
CDR3 DNA: TGCAGTGCTAGAGGGGGGGCGGAAGTTGAGCAGTTCTTC
clone size: many
D gene: NA
V gene: TRBV20-1
J gene: TRBJ2-1

CDR3 protein: CASSLDRLREQYF
CDR3 DNA: TGTGCCAGCAGCTTAGATCGGTTACGCGAGCAGTACTTC
clone size: many
D gene: NA
V gene: TRBV11-2
J gene: TRBJ2-7

CDR3 protein: CASRVAGGAYEQYF
CDR3 DNA: TGCGCCAGCAGGGTAGCGGGAGGGGCCTACGAGCAGTACTTC
clone size: NA
D gene: TRBD2
V gene: TRBV10-2
J gene: TRBJ2-7

CDR3 protein: CASSSGLFAYEQYF
CDR3 DNA: TGTGCCAGCAGCTCCGGACTATTCGCCTACGAGCAGTACTTC
clone size: many
D gene: NA
V gene: TRBV7-2
J gene: TRBJ2-7

CDR3 protein: CASSASLAVEEGETQYF
CDR3 DNA: TGCGCCAGCAGCGCTTCACTAGCGGTAGAAGAAGGAGAGACCCAGTACTTC
clone size: NA
D gene: TRBD2
V gene: TRBV5-1
J gene: TRBJ2-5

CDR3 protein: CASRPDNLAKNIQYF
CDR3 DNA: TGCGCCAGCAGACCAGATAACTTAGCCAAAAACATTCAGTACTTC
clone size: many
D gene: NA
V gene: TRBV5-1
J gene: TRBJ2-4

CDR3 protein: CSFESREGPKTQYF
CDR3 DNA: TGCAGTTTCGAGTCGCGGGAGGGACCGAAGACCCAGTACTTC
clone size: many
D gene: TRBD2
V gene: TRBV20-1
J gene: TRBJ2-5

CDR3 protein: CASKLQGRETQYF
CDR3 DNA: TGTGCCAGCAAACTACAGGGCCGGGAGACCCAGTACTTC
clone size: many
D gene: NA
V gene: TRBV12-3/TRBV12-4
J gene: TRBJ2-5

CDR3 protein: CASSQERWVAGANEQYF
CDR3 DNA: TGCGCCAGCAGCCAAGAGAGATGGGTAGCGGGAGCTAACGAGCAGTACTTC
clone size: many
D gene: TRBD2
V gene: TRBV4-3
J gene: TRBJ2-7

CDR3 protein: CASSLVQDATHAGELFF
CDR3 DNA: TGTGCCAGCAGCTTAGTTCAGGACGCTACTCATGCCGGGGAGCTGTTTTTT
clone size: many
D gene: NA
V gene: TRBV7-9
J gene: TRBJ2-2

CDR3 protein: CASSEQRGLEEQYF
CDR3 DNA: TGTGCCAGCAGTGAACAGAGGGGGTTGGAAGAGCAGTACTTC
clone size: many
D gene: NA
V gene: TRBV2
J gene: TRBJ2-7

CDR3 protein: CSAEQGNQPQHF
CDR3 DNA: TGCAGTGCTGAACAGGGAAATCAGCCCCAGCATTTT
clone size: many
D gene: NA
V gene: TRBV20-1
J gene: TRBJ1-5

CDR3 protein: CASTWGDTGELFF
CDR3 DNA: TGTGCCAGCACGTGGGGGGACACCGGGGAGCTGTTTTTT
clone size: many
D gene: NA
V gene: TRBV7-6
J gene: TRBJ2-2

CDR3 protein: CASSSTGLQSNQPQHF
CDR3 DNA: TGTGCCAGCAGCTCAACAGGACTGCAAAGCAATCAGCCCCAGCATTTT
clone size: NA
D gene: NA
V gene: TRBV7-2
J gene: TRBJ1-5

CDR3 protein: CASSLSGGTSEFQETQYF
CDR3 DNA: TGTGCCAGCAGCTTATCCGGGGGGACTAGCGAGTTCCAAGAGACCCAGTACTTC
clone size: NA
D gene: TRBD2
V gene: TRBV11-2
J gene: TRBJ2-5